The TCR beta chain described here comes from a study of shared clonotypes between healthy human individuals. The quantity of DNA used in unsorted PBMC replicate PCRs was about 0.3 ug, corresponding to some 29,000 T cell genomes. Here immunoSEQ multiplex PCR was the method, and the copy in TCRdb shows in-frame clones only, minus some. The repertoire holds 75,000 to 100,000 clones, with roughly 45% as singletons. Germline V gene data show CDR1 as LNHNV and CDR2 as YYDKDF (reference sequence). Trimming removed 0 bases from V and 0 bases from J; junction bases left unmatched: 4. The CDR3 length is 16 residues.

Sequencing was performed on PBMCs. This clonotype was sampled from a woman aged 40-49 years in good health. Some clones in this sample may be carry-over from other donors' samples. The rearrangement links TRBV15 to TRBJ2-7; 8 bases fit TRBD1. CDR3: CATSREGGQVSYEQYF. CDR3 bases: TGTGCCACCAGCAGAGAGGGGGGACAGGTCTCCTACGAGCAGTACTTC.